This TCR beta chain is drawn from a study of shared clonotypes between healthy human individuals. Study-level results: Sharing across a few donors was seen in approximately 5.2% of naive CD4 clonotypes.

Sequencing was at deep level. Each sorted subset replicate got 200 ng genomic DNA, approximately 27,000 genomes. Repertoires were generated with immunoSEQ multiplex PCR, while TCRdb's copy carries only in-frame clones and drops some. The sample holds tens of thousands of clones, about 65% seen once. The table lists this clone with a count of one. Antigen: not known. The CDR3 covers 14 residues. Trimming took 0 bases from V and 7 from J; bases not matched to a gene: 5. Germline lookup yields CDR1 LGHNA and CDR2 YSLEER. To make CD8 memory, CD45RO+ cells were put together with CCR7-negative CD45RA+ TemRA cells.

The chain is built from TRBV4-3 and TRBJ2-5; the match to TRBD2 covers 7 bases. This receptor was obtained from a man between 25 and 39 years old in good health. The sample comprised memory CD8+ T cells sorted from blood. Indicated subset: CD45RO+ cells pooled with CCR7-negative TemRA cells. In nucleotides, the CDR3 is TGCGCCAGCAGCCAAGAAATGGGCGGGGGGACCCAGTACTTC. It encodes CASSQEMGGGTQYF.